A selection of T cell receptor beta chains follows, all from one sample in a study of beta chain features in type 1 diabetes. The data were produced by immunoSEQ multiplex PCR, yet TCRdb's version contains in-frame clones alone and is incomplete. This table holds 300,000 to 450,000 clones, over 8.5% found once. The specimen was central memory CD4+ T cells from blood. Every receptor here comes from a man in his thirties or forties with type 1 diabetes. Each CDR3 is given with its conserved first and last residue. The D gene is left open where the match is weak. Rows give clone size only sometimes, using once, few, many, or a class for an expanded clone.

cdr3_aa | cdr3_nt | j_call | v_call | d_call | clone_size
CASRLVTGQLYEAFF | TGTGCCAGCAGATTGGTCACGGGACAGCTATATGAAGCTTTCTTT | TRBJ1-1 | TRBV7-2 | TRBD1 | -
CASSLPNTGELFF | TGTGCCAGCAGCTTACCGAACACCGGGGAGCTGTTTTTT | TRBJ2-2 | TRBV7-3 | - | few
CASSSTGLAGVGSRNEQFF | TGTGCCAGCAGTTCGACCGGACTAGCGGGAGTGGGATCGCGGAATGAGCAGTTCTTC | TRBJ2-1 | TRBV27 | TRBD2 | -
CASSGTGHTDTQYF | TGCGCCAGCAGCGGGACAGGGCACACAGATACGCAGTATTTT | TRBJ2-3 | TRBV5-1 | TRBD1 | -
CASRRETNEKLFF | TGCGCCAGCAGGAGGGAAACTAATGAAAAACTGTTTTTT | TRBJ1-4 | TRBV5-1 | - | few
CASSRDSMNTEAFF | TGTGCCAGCAGCCGGGACAGCATGAACACTGAAGCTTTCTTT | TRBJ1-1 | TRBV7-9 | TRBD1 | few
CASSPGTGGQETQYF | TGTGCCAGCTCTCCCGGGACAGGGGGCCAAGAGACCCAGTACTTC | TRBJ2-5 | TRBV18 | TRBD1 | -
CAWTLRGTSGSGRQETQYF | TGTGCCTGGACCCTCCGCGGGACTAGCGGGAGTGGCCGGCAAGAGACCCAGTACTTC | TRBJ2-5 | TRBV30 | TRBD2 | -
CASSLAGLAADTQYF | TGTGCCAGCAGCTTAGCGGGACTAGCGGCAGATACGCAGTATTTT | TRBJ2-3 | TRBV7-9 | TRBD2 | -
CASSTGTGGYEQYF | TGTGCCAGCAGTACCGGGACAGGGGGCTACGAGCAGTACTTC | TRBJ2-7 | TRBV28 | TRBD1 | -
CASSESGAGNYGYTF | TGTGCCAGCAGTGAATCGGGGGCCGGTAACTATGGCTACACCTTC | TRBJ1-2 | TRBV6-1 | - | -
CASSRDQYEQYF | TGTGCCAGCAGCAGGGACCAGTACGAGCAGTACTTC | TRBJ2-7 | TRBV7-9 | - | -
CASSWPPGGSITWQYF | TGTGCCAGCAGTTGGCCCCCTGGCGGGAGCATTACGTGGCAGTACTTC | TRBJ2-7 | TRBV28 | TRBD2 | -
CASSTRDRGNYGYTF | TGTGCCAGCAGCACCCGGGACAGGGGGAACTATGGCTACACCTTC | TRBJ1-2 | TRBV7-2 | TRBD1 | -
CASSKGGQGAYEQYF | TGTGCCAGCAGCAAAGGCGGACAGGGGGCTTACGAGCAGTACTTC | TRBJ2-7 | TRBV5-4 | TRBD1 | -
CASSQGTENTEAFF | TGCGCCAGCAGTCAGGGGACGGAGAACACTGAAGCTTTCTTT | TRBJ1-1 | TRBV23-1 | - | few
CASSVLISFNEQFF | TGTGCCAGCAGCGTACTAATCAGCTTCAATGAGCAGTTCTTC | TRBJ2-1 | TRBV9 | - | few
CASSSQGWETQYF | TGTGCCAGCAGCTCGCAGGGTTGGGAGACCCAGTACTTC | TRBJ2-5 | TRBV30 | - | -
CASSLDGRVNNEQFF | TGTGCCAGCAGCTTGGACGGCAGGGTCAACAATGAGCAGTTCTTC | TRBJ2-1 | TRBV5-6 | - | -
CASSVSRGANEQFF | TGTGCCAGCAGCGTATCCCGAGGGGCCAATGAGCAGTTCTTC | TRBJ2-1 | TRBV9 | - | few
CASSGRGRAYGYTF | TGTGCCAGCAGCGGCCGCGGAAGAGCTTATGGCTACACCTTC | TRBJ1-2 | TRBV9 | - | -
CASSLWGSGANVLTF | TGTGCCAGCAGTTTATGGGGGTCTGGGGCCAACGTCCTGACTTTC | TRBJ2-6 | TRBV27 | - | many
CASSQEPSRLGSYEQYF | TGCGCCAGCAGCCAAGAGCCTTCCCGCTTGGGTTCCTACGAGCAGTACTTC | TRBJ2-7 | TRBV4-3 | - | few
CASSTSSTDTQYF | TGTGCTAGCAGTACTAGCAGCACAGATACGCAGTATTTT | TRBJ2-3 | TRBV28 | - | -
CASSLGSGAGETQYF | TGTGCCAGCAGCTTAGGTTCAGGGGCGGGAGAGACCCAGTACTTC | TRBJ2-5 | TRBV7-9 | - | few
CASSQAAGRRGTEAFF | TGTGCCAGCAGCCAAGCGGCGGGACGGAGAGGGACTGAAGCTTTCTTT | TRBJ1-1 | TRBV5-8 | - | -
CASSLATNYGYTF | TGTGCCAGCAGCTTAGCGACAAACTATGGCTACACCTTC | TRBJ1-2 | TRBV11-1 | - | few
CASRPGTTNSYEQYF | TGTGCCAGCAGACCCGGGACAACAAACTCCTACGAGCAGTACTTC | TRBJ2-7 | TRBV27 | - | -
CASSPGLMMNTEAFF | TGCGCCAGCAGCCCTGGACTGATGATGAACACTGAAGCTTTCTTT | TRBJ1-1 | TRBV4-1 | - | -
CASSIGQGGEETQYF | TGCGCCAGCAGCATAGGACAGGGGGGTGAGGAGACCCAGTACTTC | TRBJ2-5 | TRBV5-1 | TRBD1 | once
CASSLGVSGSQSDTQYF | TGTGCCAGCAGCTTAGGGGTTAGCGGGAGTCAGTCCGATACGCAGTATTTT | TRBJ2-3 | TRBV7-9 | TRBD2 | many
CASTPRVGQPQHF | TGTGCCAGCACCCCTCGGGTCGGTCAGCCCCAGCATTTT | TRBJ1-5 | TRBV28 | - | -
CATKWTGSTDTQYF | TGTGCCACCAAGTGGACAGGGAGCACAGATACGCAGTATTTT | TRBJ2-3 | TRBV2 | TRBD1 | few
CASSLVLQGNNEQFF | TGCGCCAGCAGCTTGGTTCTACAGGGGAACAATGAGCAGTTCTTC | TRBJ2-1 | TRBV4-3 | TRBD1 | -
CASSIQGGGNTEAFF | TGTGCCAGCAGTATACAGGGTGGGGGGAACACTGAAGCTTTCTTT | TRBJ1-1 | TRBV6-1 | - | -
CASSPVGGTDTQYF | TGTGCCAGCAGCCCTGTAGGAGGAACAGATACGCAGTATTTT | TRBJ2-3 | TRBV4-1 | - | -
CASSLTGRGFGNTIYF | TGTGCCAGCAGTTTAACTGGCAGGGGGTTCGGAAACACCATATATTTT | TRBJ1-3 | TRBV27 | TRBD1 | -
CASSRGGEETQYF | TGTGCCAGCAGCCGCGGGGGTGAAGAGACCCAGTACTTC | TRBJ2-5 | TRBV7-2 | TRBD2 | many
CASWQGGTDNYGYTF | TGTGCCAGCTGGCAAGGGGGGACAGATAACTATGGCTACACCTTC | TRBJ1-2 | TRBV6-1 | TRBD1 | -
CASSLKWDSSYEQYF | TGCGCCAGCAGCTTGAAGTGGGACAGCTCCTACGAGCAGTACTTC | TRBJ2-7 | TRBV5-1 | TRBD1 | few
CASSFSVQETQYF | TGCGCCAGCAGCTTCTCGGTACAAGAGACCCAGTACTTC | TRBJ2-5 | TRBV5-1 | - | -
CASSLRRGGSQETQYF | TGTGCCAGCAGCCTTCGTCGTGGGGGCAGTCAAGAGACCCAGTACTTC | TRBJ2-5 | TRBV7-2 | - | -
CASSSPGLASGELFF | TGTGCCAGCAGCTCCCCGGGACTAGCGTCCGGGGAGCTGTTTTTT | TRBJ2-2 | TRBV7-3 | TRBD2 | -
CASSRQGGEEQFF | TGTGCCAGCAGCCGCCAGGGCGGCGAGGAGCAGTTCTTC | TRBJ2-1 | TRBV7-2 | - | -
CASSTTGGRNQPQHF | TGTGCCAGCAGCACAACAGGGGGCCGGAATCAGCCCCAGCATTTT | TRBJ1-5 | TRBV21-1 | - | few
CASSYGSDTDTQYF | TGTGCCAGCAGTTACGGGTCGGACACAGATACGCAGTATTTT | TRBJ2-3 | TRBV10-3 | - | few
CASSLEGTYYNEQFF | TGCGCCAGCAGCCTGGAAGGGACATATTACAATGAGCAGTTCTTC | TRBJ2-1 | TRBV5-1 | - | many
CASGLGALQPQHF | TGTGCCAGCGGCTTAGGGGCACTTCAGCCCCAGCATTTT | TRBJ1-5 | TRBV7-2 | - | -
CASSSMDGEAGAFF | TGTGCCAGCAGCTCCATGGACGGGGAGGCTGGAGCTTTCTTT | TRBJ1-1 | TRBV5-6 | - | -
CASSDSGTQETQYF | TGTGCCAGCAGTGATTCCGGGACACAGGAGACCCAGTACTTC | TRBJ2-5 | TRBV6-1 | - | few
CASSLDPAGETQYF | TGTGCCAGCAGCTTAGATCCAGCAGGGGAGACCCAGTACTTC | TRBJ2-5 | TRBV7-2 | - | -
CAISEQGIGTDTQYF | TGTGCCATCAGTGAGCAGGGTATCGGCACAGATACGCAGTATTTT | TRBJ2-3 | TRBV10-3 | - | many
CASSLGPGRALFF | TGTGCCAGCAGCTTGGGGCCGGGACGGGCCCTTTTCTTT | TRBJ1-4 | TRBV5-6 | - | many
CASSLPLPNYGYTF | TGTGCCAGCAGTTTACCCTTGCCGAACTATGGCTACACCTTC | TRBJ1-2 | TRBV28 | - | few